This note documents a single T cell receptor (beta chain) sequence. This clonotype was observed a single time. Its specific antigen is unknown. The sample holds no much larger clone one base away, and base qualities are not on file. Resting on one read, the evidence is weak. V gives up 0 bases and J gives up 0 bases, and the segment between their germline ends measures 9 bases. CDR1 and CDR2 were assigned from the germline V gene as SGHTA and FQGNSA. The CDR3, from cysteine to phenylalanine, totals 16 residues. Only the CDR3 portion is preserved as DNA: 48 bases, with reading frame beginning at the first base. The data were obtained in a study of CD8 T cells in Susac syndrome (dated by TCRdb to the late 2010s). For context, the study as a whole: Among the sequenced Susac syndrome patients, about six had clinically active disease and under 10 were in clinical remission. At the time of blood withdrawal, Susac syndrome patients were either therapy-naive, taking corticosteroids (with some also receiving IVIg), or on IVIg alone. The study used repertoire sequencing to test whether antigen drove CD8+ T cell activation and differentiation in Susac syndrome. General study outcomes and caveats: The study acknowledged that relatively few individuals were included in the TCR sequencing and HLA analysis. In patients with Susac syndrome, the CD4+ T cell repertoire showed no detectable clonal expansion.

Peripheral blood CD8+ and CD4+ T cells from healthy donors, Susac syndrome patients and multiple sclerosis patients were profiled using high-throughput TCR beta sequencing. Recently defined diagnostic criteria for definite or probable disease were met by the Susac syndrome patients. Bulk CD8+ and CD4+ T cells were purified by magnetic negative isolation, whereas CD8+ TEMRA cells were enriched by FACS. Blood was collected in EDTA tubes and processed within 24 hours, with PBMCs isolated through density gradient centrifugation. PBMCs intended for TCR sequencing were frozen in liquid nitrogen and were later thawed in a 37 degrees C water bath. The sorted or isolated CD4+, CD8+ and CD8+ TEMRA cells reached a purity of at least 90%. RNA was extracted using the RNeasy kit, and about 0.45 to 1 microgram was reverse transcribed with random hexamers. The immunoSEQ multiplex PCR assay, which covers 54 Vbeta and 13 Jbeta segments, was used to amplify TCR beta CDR3 regions. To correct PCR amplification bias, a synthetic template baseline was used for both primer optimization and computational correction. The published analysis was carried out like this. Reads were annotated to V, D and J genes per IMGT and analyzed with immunoSEQ Analyzer, keeping only productive sequences. Clonality was computed as one minus Shannon entropy normalized by log2 of the number of productive unique sequences. For each patient and control, public and private clones were evaluated among the 100 most prevalent clones. Clones were defined as Susac-specific if absent from the healthy and MS cohorts, from 1052 published viral clones and from other ImmuneACCESS disease sequences. The public reads were reanalyzed by TCRdb: fastp trimming at Q25, MiXCR alignment, in-frame beta chains only. Each CDR3 protein appears once, grouped with its most common genes and DNA. Here the V and J calls rest on TCRdb's processing, not on the authors' analysis. This sample comprises 150,000 to 200,000 distinct CDR3 sequences, 90% to 96% of them detected only once. Less than 0.15% of the sample lies in the top ten.

Sequenced: CD4+ T cells from PBMCs. The chain was built from TRBV7-2 and TRBJ2-4, with the D gene not clear enough to name. This receptor was obtained from a human donor with Susac syndrome. The CDR3 has the sequence CASSLAGGLAKNIQYF. The nucleotide sequence is TGTGCCAGCAGCTTAGCGGGCGGCCTAGCCAAAAACATTCAGTACTTC. With all but the CDR3 taken from the reference TRBV7-2 and TRBJ2-4 genes, the full variable domain is: GAGVSQSPSNKVTEKGKDVELRCDPISGHTALYWYRQSLGQGLEFLIYFQGNSAPDKSGLPSDRFSAERTGGSVSTLTIQRTQQEDSAVYLCASSLAGGLAKNIQYFGAGTRLSVL.